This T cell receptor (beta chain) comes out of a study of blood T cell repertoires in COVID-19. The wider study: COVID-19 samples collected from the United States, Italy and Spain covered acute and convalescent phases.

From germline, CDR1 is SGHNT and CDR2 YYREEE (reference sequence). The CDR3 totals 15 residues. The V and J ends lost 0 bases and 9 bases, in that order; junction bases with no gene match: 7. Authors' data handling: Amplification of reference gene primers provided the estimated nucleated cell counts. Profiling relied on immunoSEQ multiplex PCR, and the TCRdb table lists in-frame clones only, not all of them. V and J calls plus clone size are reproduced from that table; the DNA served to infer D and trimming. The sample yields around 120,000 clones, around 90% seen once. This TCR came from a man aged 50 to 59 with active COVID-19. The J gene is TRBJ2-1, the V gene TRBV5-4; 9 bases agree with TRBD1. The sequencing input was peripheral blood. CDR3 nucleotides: TGTGCCAGCAGCTTGGAACGGACAGGGGTGAGTGAGCAGTTCTTC. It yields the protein CASSLERTGVSEQFF.